Following are 21 T cell receptor beta chains from one sample sequenced in a study of blood T cell repertoires in COVID-19. Measured with immunoSEQ multiplex PCR; TCRdb has only the in-frame clones, and not every one. The table shows approximately 250,000 clones, with more than 75% occurring only once. Material: peripheral blood. Receptors originate from a man aged 35-49 years with active or convalescent COVID-19.

This clone was observed at least ten times. The chain employs TRBV3-1 (or the pseudogene TRBV3-2) and TRBJ2-7; 14 bases match TRBD2. Germline loops: CDR1 LGHDT, CDR2 YNNKEL (reference sequence). The trim removed 4 bases at V and 0 bases at J, leaving 11 bases unmatched. This CDR3 contains 19 residues. CDR3: CASSRAVGLAGASSYEQYF. In DNA form, the CDR3 reads TGTGCCAGCAGCCGCGCGGTGGGACTAGCGGGAGCAAGCTCCTACGAGCAGTACTTC.

This clone was seen a handful of times. The CDR3 nucleotides read TGCGCCAGCAGTCAATCGGGACAGGGGGCTGGGGCCAACGTCCTGACTTTC. Translation gives CASSQSGQGAGANVLTF. The chain uses TRBV23-1 and TRBJ2-6, with 11 positions matching TRBD1. TRBV23-1 counts as an open reading frame of uncertain function. The CDR3 is 17 amino acids. The V gene end was trimmed by 0 bases and the J gene end by 2 bases; junction bases not matched to a gene: 0.

The rearrangement uses TRBV3-1 (or the pseudogene TRBV3-2) and TRBJ1-2, with 8 positions matching TRBD1. In germline, CDR1 is LGHDT, CDR2 YNNKEL (reference sequence). Unmatched junction bases numbered 4, after V lost 3 bases and J lost 4 bases. The CDR3 length is 14 residues. For the CDR3, the DNA is TGTGCCAGCAGCCAGCAGGGGGCAGGCTATGGCTACACCTTC. Its protein is CASSQQGAGYGYTF.

This chain uses TRBV5-1 with TRBJ1-4; the D gene is possibly TRBD1 (5 bases). The CDR3 covers 16 residues. Germline CDR1 is SGHRS and CDR2 is YFSETQ. Deletions cut 0 bases from V and 8 bases from J, with 17 bases between. The CDR3: CASSLARGVHREKLFF. CDR3 sequence (DNA): TGCGCCAGCAGCTTGGCTCGCGGTGTCCACAGGGAAAAACTGTTTTTT. Based on the CDR3 plus reference TRBV5-1 and TRBJ1-4, the full variable domain is KAGVTQTPRYLIKTRGQQVTLSCSPISGHRSVSWYQQTPGQGLQFLFEYFSETQRNKGNFPGRFSGRQFSNSRSEMNVSTLELGDSALYLCASSLARGVHREKLFFGSGTQLSVL.

The V call is TRBV19, the J call TRBJ1-3, with TRBD1 identical over 10 bases. The V gene end was trimmed by 7 bases and the J gene end by 2 bases; junction bases not matched to a gene: 8. CDR3 length: 16 amino acids. CDR1 and CDR2 (germline): LNHDA, SQIVND (reference sequence). The chain's CDR3 is CASTRDRGYAGNTIYF. As DNA, the CDR3 is TGTGCCAGTACCAGGGACAGGGGATATGCTGGAAACACCATATATTTT.

The CDR3 sequence: CASSDSSGNTIYF. In DNA form, the CDR3 reads TGTGCCAGCAGTGACAGCTCTGGAAACACCATATATTTT. The gene calls are TRBV6-1 and TRBJ1-3, with D uncertain. This CDR3 comprises 13 residues. CDR1 is MNHNS and CDR2 is SASEGT in the germline V gene. V was clipped by 3 bases and J by 0 bases, with 3 bases between them.

The V and J genes are TRBV7-6 and TRBJ2-1; 9 bases line up with TRBD2. Trimming took 5 bases from V and 3 from J; bases not matched to a gene: 14. CDR1 SGHVS and CDR2 FNYEAQ come from the germline V gene. The CDR3 is 18 amino acids. CDR3 DNA sequence: TGTGCCAGCAGCCCAGCCGGGGGAGCGGGAGGTTTCTACAATGAGCAGTTCTTC. Amino acid sequence: CASSPAGGAGGFYNEQFF.

The rearrangement uses TRBV6-2 or TRBV6-3 and TRBJ2-1, with no clear D. Germline V gene sequence: CDR1 MNHEY, CDR2 SVGEGT. Trimming left V 5 bases short and J 8 bases short, with 13 bases between. The CDR3 is 13 amino acids. CDR3 loop: CASSNPRGHEQFF. DNA of the CDR3: TGTGCCAGCAGTAACCCTAGAGGTCATGAGCAGTTCTTC.

V and J are TRBV9 and TRBJ1-2, with D tentatively TRBD1 (5 bases). V was clipped by 3 bases and J by 8 bases, with 14 bases between them. Germline values: CDR1 SGDLS, CDR2 YYNGEE. The CDR3 runs 13 residues. The CDR3 loop is CASSGSQGFGYTF. The CDR3 bases are TGTGCCAGCAGCGGTTCCCAGGGCTTCGGCTACACCTTC.

V gene TRBV2 combines with J gene TRBJ1-2; no clear D gene. The germline V gene encodes CDR1 SNHLY and CDR2 FYNNEI. CDR3 length: 12 amino acids. The V end was cut by 1 base, the J end by 6 bases, with 6 bases between. The DNA of the CDR3 is TGTGCCAGCAGTGAAGACGGGGATGGCTACACCTTC. Its protein is CASSEDGDGYTF.

Turning to this clone: Other DNA sequences in this sample translate to the same CDR3. CDR3 sequence (DNA): TGTGCCAGCAGTTCCGGACAGGCGGGCAATCAGCCCCAGCATTTT. It is translated as CASSSGQAGNQPQHF. The chain carries TRBV28 and TRBJ1-5, with 7 bases aligning to TRBD1. The germline V gene encodes CDR1 MDHEN and CDR2 SYDVKM. The junction had 5 bases not matched to a gene; V was cut back by 4 bases and J by 2 bases. CDR3 length: 15 amino acids. Using reference TRBV28 and TRBJ1-5 for the parts outside the CDR3, the full variable domain is DVKVTQSSRYLVKRTGEKVFLECVQDMDHENMFWYRQDPGLGLRLIYFSYDVKMKEKGDIPEGYSVSREKKERFSLILESASTNQTSMYLCASSSGQAGNQPQHFGDGTRLSIL.

As DNA, the CDR3 is TGTGCCAGTAGTACTAACCGGGTCCGAACTAATAGCAATCAGCCCCAGCATTTT. Amino acids: CASSTNRVRTNSNQPQHF. This chain uses TRBV19 with TRBJ1-5, with D uncertain. V gave up 4 bases and J gave up 0 bases, with 19 bases separating them. This CDR3 is 18 amino acids long. Germline CDR1 reads LNHDA; CDR2 reads SQIVND (reference sequence).

This chain connects TRBV19 to TRBJ1-3; no clear D gene. This CDR3 is 12 amino acids long. With 7 bases removed from V and 4 bases from J, the gap between germline ends came to 8 bases. Germline V gene lookup returns CDR1 LNHDA and CDR2 SQIVND (reference sequence). CDR3 bases: TGTGCCAGTATCGCGGCGGGAAACACCATATATTTT. Translated: CASIAAGNTIYF.

For this clone: Other nucleotide sequences in the sample specify the same CDR3. The CDR3 bases are TGTGCCAGTAGTATTGGGGACAGCTCCTACGAGCAGTACTTC. This translates into CASSIGDSSYEQYF. The genes are TRBV19 and TRBJ2-7, with 7 positions matching TRBD1. Germline CDR1 reads LNHDA; CDR2 reads SQIVND (reference sequence). V was clipped by 3 bases and J by 0 bases; unmatched bases: 2. The CDR3 is 14 residues long.

The V gene is TRBV30, the J gene TRBJ1-1; a possible D gene is TRBD1 (6 bases). This CDR3 region has 14 residues. V was trimmed by 2 bases and J by 1 base, leaving 11 bases between them. Looked up from germline, CDR1 is GTSNPN and CDR2 is SVGIG (reference sequence). The CDR3 is CAWSFGTTNTEAFF. The CDR3 coding sequence is TGTGCCTGGAGTTTCGGGACAACGAACACTGAAGCTTTCTTT.

V is TRBV7-3 and J is TRBJ1-6, with 8 bases fitting TRBD1. Germline values: CDR1 SGHTA, CDR2 FQGTGA. This CDR3 is built from 15 residues. J gave up 5 bases and V 3 bases, and 3 bases lay outside the gene matches. CDR3 residues: CASSFGQGHNSPLHF. The CDR3 DNA sequence: TGTGCCAGCAGCTTCGGACAGGGACATAATTCACCCCTCCACTTT.

The chain carries TRBV5-1 and TRBJ2-1; 9 bases align to TRBD2. V was clipped by 5 bases and J by 2 bases; unmatched bases: 2. The germline gives CDR1 SGHRS, CDR2 YFSETQ. CDR3 length equals 14 residues. CDR3 coding DNA: TGCGCCAGCAGAGCGGGAGGTACCTACAATGAGCAGTTCTTC. This translates into CASRAGGTYNEQFF.

The chain couples TRBV10-3 to TRBJ1-2; D is unclear. Germline assignment: CDR1 ENHRY and CDR2 SYGVKD. This CDR3 comprises 12 residues. Trimming took 4 bases from V and 4 from J, leaving 7 bases between them. CDR3 DNA sequence: TGTGCCATCAGTGCAGGATTCTATGGCTACACCTTC. As protein: CAISAGFYGYTF.

V gene TRBV24-1 combines with J gene TRBJ2-7; no reliable D call. CDR1 is KGHDR and CDR2 is SFDVKD in the germline V gene. Deletions cut 2 bases from V and 2 bases from J, with 12 bases between. The CDR3 covers 15 residues. The CDR3: CATSDSSRTTYEQYF. CDR3 DNA: TGTGCCACCAGTGATTCTTCCCGCACAACCTACGAGCAGTACTTC.

The V call is TRBV6-5, the J call TRBJ2-1; the D gene is possibly TRBD2 (7 bases). The V gene's germline CDR1 is MNHEY and CDR2 SVGAGI. The V gene lost 8 bases and the J gene lost 5 bases, with 13 bases spanning the gap. The CDR3 length is 13 residues. The CDR3 nucleotides read TGTGCCAGCGGGGGGGGGCGGAACAATGAGCAGTTCTTC. Its protein product is CASGGGRNNEQFF.

This clone was recorded a few times. The rearrangement links TRBV5-6 to TRBJ1-6; TRBD1 is a possible D gene (5 bases). The CDR3 loop spans 16 amino acids. V shed 3 bases and J shed 8 bases, with 18 bases lying between them. CDR1 and CDR2 (germline): SGHDT, YYEEEE. CDR3: CASSSFGIQGDSPLHF. CDR3 coding DNA: TGTGCCAGCAGCTCTTTTGGGATTCAGGGCGATTCACCCCTCCACTTT.